These 31 T cell receptor beta chains were sequenced from one sample in a study of spatial heterogeneity in lung cancer. TCRdb re-called the 5' RACE reads with MiXCR, one entry per CDR3 protein. The sample contains 60,000 to 80,000 distinct CDR3 sequences, about 14% of which appear only once. The sample's time point: sample taken at primary tumor resection. Unsorted tumor, nontumor lung tissue or cryopreserved PBMC supplied the whole RNA. The sequencing used PBMCs, collected at surgery. The receptors stem from a male donor with early-stage non-small cell lung cancer.

This clonotype showed up many times. V and J are TRBV6-4 and TRBJ2-3, with 10 bases matching TRBD1. CDR3 length equals 16 residues. Germline values: CDR1 MRHNA, CDR2 SNTAGT. Trimming at V came to 0 bases and at J to 3 bases, leaving 3 bases not matched to a gene. Written as DNA, the CDR3 is TGTGCCAGCAGTGACTCCCCGGACAGGGGGACAGATACGCAGTATTTT. Translating gives CASSDSPDRGTDTQYF.

V is TRBV2 and J is TRBJ2-1, with 13 bases that match TRBD2. This CDR3 region has 20 residues. V lost 3 bases to trimming and J lost 10 bases; unmatched junction nucleotides: 21. CDR1 SNHLY and CDR2 FYNNEI come from the germline V gene. The CDR3 coding sequence is TGTGCCAGCAGTGAGGATGGGGACAGGGGAGGACTAGCGGGAGTTTCCGAGCAGTTCTTC. This encodes CASSEDGDRGGLAGVSEQFF.

The table lists this clonotype with many counts. This chain uses TRBV7-9 with TRBJ1-1, with D unclear. Trimming left V 7 bases short and J 5 bases short, with 14 bases between. This CDR3 has 13 residues. Germline V gene lookup returns CDR1 SEHNR and CDR2 FQNEAQ (reference sequence). CDR3 sequence reads: CASTGRSGTEAFF. The CDR3 bases are TGTGCCAGCACCGGACGAAGTGGAACTGAAGCTTTCTTT.

This clonotype was seen only a few times. CDR3 in amino acids: CSAPRTSGAKNIQYF. The CDR3 DNA follows: TGCAGTGCTCCCCGGACTAGCGGGGCCAAAAACATTCAGTACTTC. The rearrangement uses TRBV20-1 and TRBJ2-4; 11 bases map to TRBD2. The CDR3 spans 15 residues. Germline-derived CDR1 and CDR2 are DFQATT and SNEGSKA (reference sequence). The V and J ends lost 5 bases and 1 base, in that order; junction bases with no gene match: 4.

This clonotype has a count of ten or more. V and J are TRBV29-1 and TRBJ2-7; TRBD2 is a possible D gene (6 bases). The CDR3 sequence is 14 residues long. V was trimmed by 7 bases and J by 0 bases, leaving 16 bases between them. CDR1 and CDR2 from the germline V gene are SQVTM and ANQGSEA. CDR3: CSATGTPSSYEQYF. Here the CDR3 DNA reads TGCAGCGCCACCGGGACTCCAAGCTCCTACGAGCAGTACTTC.

This clonotype was observed at least ten times. The chain uses TRBV5-6 and TRBJ1-1; D remains ambiguous. The CDR3 is 12 residues long. V dropped 5 bases and J dropped 13 bases, with 18 bases sitting between them. CDR1 and CDR2 (germline): SGHDT, YYEEEE. The CDR3 DNA reads as TGTGCCAGCAGTAATTCGAGGGTAAAAGATTTCTTT. Its translation: CASSNSRVKDFF.

The table lists this clonotype with a few counts. This chain links TRBV6-5 with TRBJ2-7; TRBD2 aligns across 7 bases. Germline CDR1 and CDR2: MNHEY and SVGAGI. The CDR3 length is 13 residues. Trimming at V came to 5 bases and at J to 3 bases, leaving 4 bases not matched to a gene. CDR3 residues: CASSPGLGYEQYF. In DNA, the CDR3 is TGTGCCAGCAGTCCTGGACTAGGCTACGAGCAGTACTTC.

In its sample, this clonotype was seen many times. The J gene is TRBJ2-1, the V gene TRBV6-2 or TRBV6-3; perhaps TRBD2 as D (5 bases). The CDR3 length is 16 residues. The germline V gene encodes CDR1 MNHEY and CDR2 SVGEGT. Trimming took off 0 bases at V and 0 bases at J, with 9 bases between the two ends. Written as DNA, the CDR3 is TGTGCCAGCAGTTACTCAGCGGTGAGCTCCTACAATGAGCAGTTCTTC. Translating gives CASSYSAVSSYNEQFF.

This chain joins TRBV3-1 and TRBJ2-7; no clear D gene. CDR3 length: 13 residues. Germline loops: CDR1 LGHDT, CDR2 YNNKEL (reference sequence). V was pared by 1 base and J by 5 bases, with 9 bases between. This CDR3 reads CASSQAGSDEQYF. DNA for the CDR3: TGTGCCAGCAGCCAAGCAGGATCGGACGAGCAGTACTTC.

V usage is TRBV29-1 and J usage is TRBJ1-2, with TRBD1 identical over 9 bases. CDR3 length: 14 amino acids. The V gene end was trimmed by 7 bases and the J gene end by 6 bases; junction bases not matched to a gene: 12. From germline, CDR1 is SQVTM and CDR2 ANQGSEA. The DNA of the CDR3 is TGCAGCGGGGGAACAGGGGGCGCGAAGGATGGCTACACCTTC. Its protein is CSGGTGGAKDGYTF. Full variable domain (remainder filled in from reference TRBV29-1 and TRBJ1-2): SAVISQKPSRDICQRGTSLTIQCQVDSQVTMMFWYRQQPGQSLTLIATANQGSEATYESGFVIDKFPISRPNLTFSTLTVSNMSPEDSSIYLCSGGTGGAKDGYTFGSGTRLTVV.

This clonotype was counted ten times or more. The chain recombines TRBV20-1 with TRBJ2-7, with TRBD2 identical over 9 bases. The V gene's germline CDR1 is DFQATT and CDR2 SNEGSKA (reference sequence). The trim removed 4 bases at V and 2 bases at J, leaving 3 bases unmatched. This CDR3 region has 13 residues. CDR3 sequence (DNA): TGCAGTGCTATACGACTAGCGGCCTACGAGCAGTACTTC. Translation: CSAIRLAAYEQYF.

V and J are TRBV6-2 or TRBV6-3 and TRBJ2-7; D is undetermined. V lost 2 bases and J 2 bases, leaving 7 bases between the germline ends. The CDR3 loop spans 13 amino acids. Germline-derived CDR1 and CDR2 are MNHEY and SVGEGT. Here the CDR3 reads CASSYKGTYEQYF. The DNA of the CDR3 is TGTGCCAGCAGTTACAAGGGAACCTACGAGCAGTACTTC.

The gene calls are TRBV29-1 and TRBJ2-7, with D possibly called TRBD1 or TRBD2 (5 bases each). V was pared by 3 bases and J by 3 bases, with 12 bases between. The CDR3 contains 13 residues. Per germline, CDR1 SQVTM and CDR2 ANQGSEA. The CDR3 reads CSVDRDGSYEQYF. The CDR3 bases are TGCAGCGTTGATAGGGACGGTAGCTACGAGCAGTACTTC.

The count of this clonotype is one. The chain couples TRBV3-1 to TRBJ2-7, with D uncertain. Germline CDR1 reads LGHDT; CDR2 reads YNNKEL (reference sequence). This CDR3 comprises 13 residues. Deletions cut 4 bases from V and 7 bases from J, with 14 bases between. In nucleotides, the CDR3 is TGTGCCAGCAGCCCGGAGAGGAGTTGGGAGCAGTACTTC. This gives the protein CASSPERSWEQYF.

In its sample, this clonotype was seen a few times. This chain uses TRBV12-3 or TRBV12-4 with TRBJ1-1; D ambiguous. V shed 6 bases and J shed 11 bases, with 16 bases lying between them. The CDR3 has 12 residues. The CDR3 loop reads CASSSGTVRAFF. CDR3 nucleotide sequence: TGTGCCAGCAGCTCTGGAACAGTCCGGGCTTTCTTT.

In this sample, this clonotype turned up a few times. The chain employs TRBV27 and TRBJ2-7, with 7 bases lining up with TRBD1. The CDR3 length is 15 residues. V was pared by 6 bases and J by 2 bases, with 10 bases of the junction left unmatched. Germline CDR1 and CDR2: MNHEY and SMNVEV (reference sequence). The CDR3: CASRSEGTAAYEQYF. DNA for the CDR3: TGTGCCAGCAGATCTGAAGGGACAGCCGCCTACGAGCAGTACTTC.

This clonotype was picked up a small number of times. The V gene is TRBV7-6, the J gene TRBJ2-5; D is undetermined. CDR3 length: 14 residues. Trimming took 1 base from V and 0 from J, leaving 6 bases between them. From germline, CDR1 is SGHVS and CDR2 FNYEAQ. CDR3 region: CASSLGRYQETQYF. In DNA, the CDR3 is TGTGCCAGCAGCTTAGGCCGGTACCAAGAGACCCAGTACTTC.

Ten or more counts support this clonotype. This rearrangement joins TRBV27 to TRBJ1-1, with 7 positions matching TRBD1. Per the germline V gene, CDR1 is MNHEY and CDR2 is SMNVEV (reference sequence). The V segment lost 6 bases and the J segment 3 bases; nucleotides outside the gene matches: 7. The CDR3 loop spans 14 amino acids. CDR3 in DNA: TGTGCCAGCAGGTCACAGGGGTACGACACTGAAGCTTTCTTT. It translates to CASRSQGYDTEAFF.

This clonotype was seen ten or more times. The rearrangement joins TRBV7-8 to TRBJ2-1, with D possibly being TRBD2 (5 bases). The CDR3 has 14 amino acids. The V and J ends lost 3 bases and 0 bases respectively, with 6 bases between them. Per germline, CDR1 SGHVS and CDR2 FQNEAQ. This chain's CDR3 is CASSFRDSYNEQFF. In nucleotides, the CDR3 is TGTGCCAGCAGCTTCCGGGACTCCTACAATGAGCAGTTCTTC. Based on the CDR3 plus reference TRBV7-8 and TRBJ2-1, the full variable domain is GAGVSQSPRYKVAKRGQDVALRCDPISGHVSLFWYQQALGQGPEFLTYFQNEAQLDKSGLPSDRFFAERPEGSVSTLKIQRTQQEDSAVYLCASSFRDSYNEQFFGPGTRLTVL.

The chain combines TRBV19 with TRBJ2-2, with no clear D. In germline, CDR1 is LNHDA, CDR2 SQIVND (reference sequence). Trimming took 7 bases from V and 3 from J, leaving 9 bases between them. This CDR3 spans 13 amino acids. CDR3 DNA sequence: TGTGCCAGTACCCACCCTTACACCGGGGAGCTGTTTTTT. Translation gives CASTHPYTGELFF.

The rearrangement links TRBV4-3 to TRBJ1-3, with a tentative D call TRBD1 (5 bases). Germline values: CDR1 LGHNA, CDR2 YSLEER. This CDR3 is 17 amino acids long. Trimming removed 0 bases from V and 0 bases from J, with 12 bases in between. In DNA, the CDR3 is TGCGCCAGCAGCCAAGATTGGGGGGGAGCCTCTGGAAACACCATATATTTT. This codes for CASSQDWGGASGNTIYF.

This clonotype was seen many times. The chain has TRBV12-3 or TRBV12-4 and TRBJ1-1; D unresolved. The CDR3 spans 13 residues. Trimming pared 4 bases from V and 1 base from J, leaving 7 bases between. CDR3 loop: CASSYLENTEAFF. CDR3 nucleotides: TGTGCCAGCAGTTATCTGGAGAACACTGAAGCTTTCTTT.

The genes are TRBV12-3 or TRBV12-4 and TRBJ1-1; weak D call: TRBD1 (6 bases). Deletions cut 3 bases from V and 4 bases from J, with 9 bases between. This CDR3 contains 13 residues. The CDR3 reads CASSFQGSTEAFF. In DNA form, the CDR3 reads TGTGCCAGCAGTTTTCAGGGGTCCACTGAAGCTTTCTTT.

This clonotype was counted ten times or more. The chain employs TRBV6-2 or TRBV6-3 and TRBJ2-5; a weak D match, TRBD2 (6 bases). CDR1 and CDR2 (germline): MNHEY, SVGEGT. CDR3 length: 14 residues. The ends were cut back, 10 bases at V and 4 bases at J, with 19 bases in the middle. The CDR3 spells CAISPRRALETQYF. The CDR3 DNA reads TGTGCCATCTCCCCAAGGAGGGCCCTAGAGACCCAGTACTTC.

A few counts support this clonotype. This sequence joins TRBV6-2 or TRBV6-3 and TRBJ1-1; no firm D call. Trimming shortened V by 6 bases and J by 5 bases, and 16 bases separated the two germline ends. The CDR3 consists of 14 residues. Germline lookup yields CDR1 MNHEY and CDR2 SVGEGT. The CDR3 DNA reads TGTGCCAGCAGCCCGCTGACGGGGAGGACTGAAGCTTTCTTT. This gives the protein CASSPLTGRTEAFF.

The chain is built from TRBV7-8 and TRBJ2-1, with D possibly TRBD2 on 5 matching bases. Germline V lookup: CDR1 SGHVS, CDR2 FQNEAQ. This CDR3 region has 15 residues. With 4 bases removed from V and 4 bases from J, the gap between germline ends came to 14 bases. DNA of the CDR3: TGTGCCAGCAGCTCGGACTTACTCCTTTACAATGAGCAGTTCTTC. Its translation: CASSSDLLLYNEQFF.

In its sample, this clonotype was seen a few times. V usage is TRBV27 and J usage is TRBJ1-1, with D possibly matching TRBD1 (5 bases). With 5 bases removed from V and 1 base from J, the gap between germline ends came to 11 bases. Germline assignment: CDR1 MNHEY and CDR2 SMNVEV (reference sequence). The CDR3 has 14 amino acids. The CDR3 region is CASSIGATNTEAFF. CDR3 nucleotide sequence: TGTGCCAGCAGTATAGGGGCGACGAACACTGAAGCTTTCTTT.

This clonotype has ten or more counts. The chain uses TRBV18 and TRBJ1-1; D not resolved. Trimming left V 2 bases short and J 4 bases short, with 11 bases between. The CDR3 is made up of 14 amino acids. Germline assignment: CDR1 KGHSH and CDR2 LQKENI. The CDR3 protein is CASSPEVRVTEAFF. The CDR3 DNA is TGTGCCAGCTCACCAGAGGTGAGGGTCACTGAAGCTTTCTTT.

The chain joins TRBV5-1 to TRBJ2-7, with 9 bases identical to TRBD2. This CDR3 comprises 14 residues. The germline CDR1 and CDR2 sequences are SGHRS and YFSETQ. The V segment lost 3 bases and the J segment 3 bases; nucleotides outside the gene matches: 4. CDR3 protein: CASSSQTSGYEQYF. CDR3 nucleotide sequence: TGCGCCAGCAGCTCCCAGACTAGCGGCTACGAGCAGTACTTC. Full variable domain (rest looked up from reference TRBV5-1 and TRBJ2-7): KAGVTQTPRYLIKTRGQQVTLSCSPISGHRSVSWYQQTPGQGLQFLFEYFSETQRNKGNFPGRFSGRQFSNSRSEMNVSTLELGDSALYLCASSSQTSGYEQYFGPGTRLTVT.

This clonotype occurred many times. This chain joins TRBV29-1 and TRBJ2-2, with D perhaps TRBD1 or TRBD2 (6 bases each). The CDR3 is made up of 15 amino acids. Deletions cut 6 bases from V and 5 bases from J, with 19 bases between. Germline values: CDR1 SQVTM, CDR2 ANQGSEA. The CDR3 DNA is TGCAGCGTGGGGGGCCCGACAGGAGGTACCGGGGAGCTGTTTTTT. Translation: CSVGGPTGGTGELFF.

The table lists this clonotype with many counts. The V call is TRBV14, the J call TRBJ2-3; TRBD1 is a possible D gene (6 bases). CDR3 length: 13 residues. V was pared by 3 bases and J by 4 bases, with 8 bases between. Germline V gene lookup returns CDR1 SGHDN and CDR2 FVKESK. The CDR3 DNA reads TGTGCCAGCAGCCAGTACAGGGCAGATACGCAGTATTTT. Encoded protein: CASSQYRADTQYF.